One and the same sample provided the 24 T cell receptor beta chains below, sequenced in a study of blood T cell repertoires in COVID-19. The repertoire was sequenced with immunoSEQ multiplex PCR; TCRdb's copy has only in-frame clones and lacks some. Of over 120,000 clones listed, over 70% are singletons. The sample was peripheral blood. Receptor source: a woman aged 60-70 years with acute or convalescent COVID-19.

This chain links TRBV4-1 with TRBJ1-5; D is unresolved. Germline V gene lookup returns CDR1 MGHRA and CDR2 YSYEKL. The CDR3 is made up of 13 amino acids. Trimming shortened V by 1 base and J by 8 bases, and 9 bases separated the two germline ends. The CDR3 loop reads CASSQALVKPQHF. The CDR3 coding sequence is TGCGCCAGCAGCCAAGCATTAGTTAAGCCCCAGCATTTT.

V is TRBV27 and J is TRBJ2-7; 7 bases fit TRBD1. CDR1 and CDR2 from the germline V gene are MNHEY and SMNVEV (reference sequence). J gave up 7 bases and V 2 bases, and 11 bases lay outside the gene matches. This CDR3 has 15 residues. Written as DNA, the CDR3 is TGTGCCAGCAGTTTACTCGGACAGGTGAAAGAAGAGCAGTACTTC. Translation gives CASSLLGQVKEEQYF.

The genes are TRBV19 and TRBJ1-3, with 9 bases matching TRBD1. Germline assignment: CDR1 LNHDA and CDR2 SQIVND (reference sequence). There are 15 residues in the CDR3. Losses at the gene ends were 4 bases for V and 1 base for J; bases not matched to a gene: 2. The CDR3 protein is CASSRTGDSGNTIYF. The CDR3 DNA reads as TGTGCCAGTAGTAGGACAGGGGATTCTGGAAACACCATATATTTT.

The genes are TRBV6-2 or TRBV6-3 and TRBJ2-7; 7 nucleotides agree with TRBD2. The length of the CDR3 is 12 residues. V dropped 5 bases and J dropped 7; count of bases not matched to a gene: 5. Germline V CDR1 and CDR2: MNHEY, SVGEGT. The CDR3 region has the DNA TGTGCCAGCAGTAAAGGACTAGGGGAGCAGTACTTC. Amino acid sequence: CASSKGLGEQYF.

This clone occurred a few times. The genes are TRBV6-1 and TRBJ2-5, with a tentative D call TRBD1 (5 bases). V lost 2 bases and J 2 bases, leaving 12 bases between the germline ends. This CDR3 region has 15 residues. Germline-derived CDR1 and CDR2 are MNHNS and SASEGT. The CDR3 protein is CASSELPTAQETQYF. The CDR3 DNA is TGTGCCAGCAGTGAACTCCCGACAGCTCAAGAGACCCAGTACTTC.

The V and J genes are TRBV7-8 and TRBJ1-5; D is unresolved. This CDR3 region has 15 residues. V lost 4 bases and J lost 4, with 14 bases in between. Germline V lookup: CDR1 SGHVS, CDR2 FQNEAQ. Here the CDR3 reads CASSYSRTGNQPQHF. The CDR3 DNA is TGTGCCAGCAGCTATTCCAGGACGGGGAATCAGCCCCAGCATTTT.

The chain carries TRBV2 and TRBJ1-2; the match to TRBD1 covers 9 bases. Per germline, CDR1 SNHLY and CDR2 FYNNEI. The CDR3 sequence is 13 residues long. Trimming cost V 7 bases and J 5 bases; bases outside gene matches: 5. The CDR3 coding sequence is TGTGCCAGCAAAGGGACAGGGTGGTATGGCTACACCTTC. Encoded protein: CASKGTGWYGYTF. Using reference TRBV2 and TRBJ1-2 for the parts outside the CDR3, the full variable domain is EPEVTQTPSHQVTQMGQEVILRCVPISNHLYFYWYRQILGQKVEFLVSFYNNEISEKSEIFDDQFSVERPDGSNFTLKIRSTKLEDSAMYFCASKGTGWYGYTFGSGTRLTVV.

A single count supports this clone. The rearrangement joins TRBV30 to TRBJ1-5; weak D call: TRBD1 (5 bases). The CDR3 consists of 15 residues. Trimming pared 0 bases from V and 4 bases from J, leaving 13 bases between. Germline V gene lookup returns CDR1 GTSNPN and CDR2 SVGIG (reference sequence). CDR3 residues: CAWSVSGQVNQPQHF. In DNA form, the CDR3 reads TGTGCCTGGAGTGTTTCAGGGCAGGTTAATCAGCCCCAGCATTTT.

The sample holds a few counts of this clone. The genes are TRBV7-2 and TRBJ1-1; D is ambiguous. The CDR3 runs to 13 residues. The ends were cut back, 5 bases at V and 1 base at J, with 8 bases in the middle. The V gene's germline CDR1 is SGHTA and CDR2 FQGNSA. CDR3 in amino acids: CASSLNWNTEAFF. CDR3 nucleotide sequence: TGTGCCAGCAGCCTTAACTGGAACACTGAAGCTTTCTTT. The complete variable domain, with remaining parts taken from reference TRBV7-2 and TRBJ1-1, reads GAGVSQSPSNKVTEKGKDVELRCDPISGHTALYWYRQSLGQGLEFLIYFQGNSAPDKSGLPSDRFSAERTGGSVSTLTIQRTQQEDSAVYLCASSLNWNTEAFFGQGTRLTVV.

The CDR3 sequence: CASSLWGMGQASYEQYF. DNA for the CDR3: TGTGCCAGCAGTTTATGGGGTATGGGGCAGGCCTCCTACGAGCAGTACTTC. V and J are TRBV27 and TRBJ2-7, with D possibly matching TRBD1 (5 bases). The germline V and J ends were trimmed by 1 base and 0 bases, with 16 bases remaining between them. The CDR3 is 17 residues long. The germline V gene encodes CDR1 MNHEY and CDR2 SMNVEV (reference sequence).

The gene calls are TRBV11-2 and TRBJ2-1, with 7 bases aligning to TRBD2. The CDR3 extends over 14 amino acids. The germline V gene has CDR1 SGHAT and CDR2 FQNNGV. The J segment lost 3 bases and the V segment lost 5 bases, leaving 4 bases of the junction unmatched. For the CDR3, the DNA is TGTGCCAGCAGCGTAAGCGGGAACTACAATGAGCAGTTCTTC. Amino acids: CASSVSGNYNEQFF.

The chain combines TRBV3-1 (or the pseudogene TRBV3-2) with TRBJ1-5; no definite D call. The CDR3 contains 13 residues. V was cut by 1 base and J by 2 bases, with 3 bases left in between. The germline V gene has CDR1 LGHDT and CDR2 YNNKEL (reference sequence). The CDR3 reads CASSQGGNQPQHF. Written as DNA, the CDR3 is TGTGCCAGCAGCCAAGGCGGCAATCAGCCCCAGCATTTT.

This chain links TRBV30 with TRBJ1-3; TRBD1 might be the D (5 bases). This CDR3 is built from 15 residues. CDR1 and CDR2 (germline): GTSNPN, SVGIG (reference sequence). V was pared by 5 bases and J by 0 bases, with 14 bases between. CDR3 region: CAWHGRDLSGNTIYF. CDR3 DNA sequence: TGTGCCTGGCACGGGCGGGACCTCTCTGGAAACACCATATATTTT.

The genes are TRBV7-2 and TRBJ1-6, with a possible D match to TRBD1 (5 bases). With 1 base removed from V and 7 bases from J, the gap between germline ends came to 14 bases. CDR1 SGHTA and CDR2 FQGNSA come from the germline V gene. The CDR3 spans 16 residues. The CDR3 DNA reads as TGTGCCAGCAGCTTAGTAGGTCAGGGTAGGAATTCACCCCTCCACTTT. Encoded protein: CASSLVGQGRNSPLHF.

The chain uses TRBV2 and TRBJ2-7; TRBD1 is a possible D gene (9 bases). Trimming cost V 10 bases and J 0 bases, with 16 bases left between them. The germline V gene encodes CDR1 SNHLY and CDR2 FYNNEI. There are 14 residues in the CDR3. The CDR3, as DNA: TGTGCCACCATAGCGGGACAGGGCTCCTACGAGCAGTACTTC. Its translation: CATIAGQGSYEQYF. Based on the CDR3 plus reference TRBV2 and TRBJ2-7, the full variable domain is EPEVTQTPSHQVTQMGQEVILRCVPISNHLYFYWYRQILGQKVEFLVSFYNNEISEKSEIFDDQFSVERPDGSNFTLKIRSTKLEDSAMYFCATIAGQGSYEQYFGPGTRLTVT.

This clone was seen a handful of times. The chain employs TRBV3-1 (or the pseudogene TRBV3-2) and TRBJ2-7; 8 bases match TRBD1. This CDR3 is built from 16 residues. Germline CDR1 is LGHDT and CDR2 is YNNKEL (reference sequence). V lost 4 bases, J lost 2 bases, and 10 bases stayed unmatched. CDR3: CASSPKGTGVTYEQYF. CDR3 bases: TGTGCCAGCAGCCCAAAAGGGACAGGAGTCACCTACGAGCAGTACTTC.

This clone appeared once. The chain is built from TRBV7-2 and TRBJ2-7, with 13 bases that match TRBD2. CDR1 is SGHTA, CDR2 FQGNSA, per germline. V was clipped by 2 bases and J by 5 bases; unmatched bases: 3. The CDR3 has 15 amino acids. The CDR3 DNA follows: TGTGCCAGCAGCTTAAGGACTAGCGGGAGCGACGAGCAGTACTTC. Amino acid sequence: CASSLRTSGSDEQYF.

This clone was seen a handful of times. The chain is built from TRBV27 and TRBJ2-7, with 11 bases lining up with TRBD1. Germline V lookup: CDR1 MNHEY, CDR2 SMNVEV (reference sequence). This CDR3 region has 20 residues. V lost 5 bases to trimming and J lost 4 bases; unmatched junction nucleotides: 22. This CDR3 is CASSPRAPGQGDLVRYEQYF. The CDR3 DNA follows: TGTGCCAGCAGTCCAAGAGCTCCGGGACAGGGGGATTTAGTACGTTACGAGCAGTACTTC.

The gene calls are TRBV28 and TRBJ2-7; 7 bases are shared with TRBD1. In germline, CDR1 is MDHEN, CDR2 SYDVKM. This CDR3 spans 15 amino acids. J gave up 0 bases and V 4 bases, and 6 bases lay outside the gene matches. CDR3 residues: CASSSRGRSSYEQYF. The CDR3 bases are TGTGCCAGCAGTTCTAGGGGGCGTAGCTCCTACGAGCAGTACTTC. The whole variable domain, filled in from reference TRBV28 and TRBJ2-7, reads DVKVTQSSRYLVKRTGEKVFLECVQDMDHENMFWYRQDPGLGLRLIYFSYDVKMKEKGDIPEGYSVSREKKERFSLILESASTNQTSMYLCASSSRGRSSYEQYFGPGTRLTVT.

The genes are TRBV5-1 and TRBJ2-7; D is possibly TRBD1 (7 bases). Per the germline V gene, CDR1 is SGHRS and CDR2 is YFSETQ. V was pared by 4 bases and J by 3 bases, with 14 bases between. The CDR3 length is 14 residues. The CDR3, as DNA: TGCGCCAGCAGCGGAGGGACAGTGGGCTACGAGCAGTACTTC. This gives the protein CASSGGTVGYEQYF. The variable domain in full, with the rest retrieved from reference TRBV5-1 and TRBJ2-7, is KAGVTQTPRYLIKTRGQQVTLSCSPISGHRSVSWYQQTPGQGLQFLFEYFSETQRNKGNFPGRFSGRQFSNSRSEMNVSTLELGDSALYLCASSGGTVGYEQYFGPGTRLTVT.

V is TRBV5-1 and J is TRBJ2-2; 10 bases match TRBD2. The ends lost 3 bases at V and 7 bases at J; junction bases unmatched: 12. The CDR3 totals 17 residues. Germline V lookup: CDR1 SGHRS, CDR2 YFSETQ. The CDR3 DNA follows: TGCGCCAGCAGCTCCTCAGCAGCGGGAGGGAGAATCGGGGAGCTGTTTTTT. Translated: CASSSSAAGGRIGELFF.

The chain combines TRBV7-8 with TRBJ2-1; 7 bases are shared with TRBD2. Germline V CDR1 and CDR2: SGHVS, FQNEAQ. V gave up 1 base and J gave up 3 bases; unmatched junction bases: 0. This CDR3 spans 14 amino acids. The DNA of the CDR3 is TGTGCCAGCAGCTTAGGGGGGGGCTACAATGAGCAGTTCTTC. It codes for CASSLGGGYNEQFF.

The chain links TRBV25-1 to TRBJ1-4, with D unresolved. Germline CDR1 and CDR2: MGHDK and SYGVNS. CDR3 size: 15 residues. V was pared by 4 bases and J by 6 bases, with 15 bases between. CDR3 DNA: TGTGCCAGCAGTGGAGATGGAGGAGGGCATGAAAAACTGTTTTTT. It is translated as CASSGDGGGHEKLFF.

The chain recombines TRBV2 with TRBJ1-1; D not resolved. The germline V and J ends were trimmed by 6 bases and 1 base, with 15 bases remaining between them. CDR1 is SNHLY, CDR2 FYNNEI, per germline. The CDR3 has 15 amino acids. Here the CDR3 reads CASRVPGLENTEAFF. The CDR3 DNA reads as TGTGCCAGCAGGGTTCCCGGGTTGGAGAACACTGAAGCTTTCTTT.